This TCR beta chain was identified in a study of blood T cell repertoires in COVID-19 (dated by TCRdb to the early 2020s). Concerning the study at large: Samples from collaborators originated in the United States, Italy and Spain and spanned both the acute and convalescent phases of COVID-19. The prospective study material was composed of cDNA or gDNA derived from T cells, B-cell-depleted T cells, or PBMCs. The dataset comprised deeply sampled blood TCRbeta repertoires from subjects exposed to, actively infected with, or recovered from COVID-19. The repertoires were released in a freely available public database meant as a resource for research on the immune response to SARS-CoV-2. Samples came from the ongoing ImmuneRACE study (first 160 participants) plus 1,254 subjects from 6 global collaborators. Sample metadata almost always included a de-identified subject ID, COVID-19 status, age in years and sex. Where HLA class I and class II types were available, the types were taken from metadata supplied by the sample provider, not from assay-based typing. Beyond this particular receptor, the publication reports: How much clinical and demographic metadata was included differed by source and by participant, and the metadata was provided uncurated.

The collaborating institutions used their own protocols to collect whole blood in K2EDTA tubes. Collaborator samples were shipped for TCRbeta analysis as frozen whole blood, isolated PBMCs, or DNA extracted from either sample type. Including cysteine and phenylalanine, the CDR3 has 13 amino acids. CDR3 DNA is the only sequence kept; it has 39 bases, read in frame from the first base. Trimming accounts for 7 bases at V and 12 bases at J, while the number of junction bases matched to no gene is 11. Per the germline V gene (reference sequence), MNHEY is the CDR1 and SMNVEV is the CDR2. Note on this clone: No cognate antigen has been identified for it. One base away there is no much larger clone; base qualities are not given.

The immunoSEQ Assay, a bias-controlled multiplex PCR, was used to amplify TCRbeta CDR3 regions from genomic DNA. As for the original processing: The number of nucleated cells in each sample was estimated from the amplification of reference gene primers within the assay. To quantify the absolute abundance of each unique TCRbeta CDR3 rearrangement, sequence reads were collapsed and filtered. For each sample, productive Simpson clonality was calculated as the square root of Simpson's diversity index across productive rearrangements. TCRdb carries this immuneACCESS record with in-frame sequences only. Its versions omit some clonotypes, under half of them owing to an unresolved V gene in the studies checked, with the rest unexplained. That table furnishes V, J and clone size, whereas the DNA furnished D and trimming. The table for this sample lists about 120,000 clones; 85% to 90% of them were counted only once. The ten biggest clones cover about 3.8% of the sample.

The sequencing sample was made of peripheral blood. The chain couples TRBV27 to TRBJ1-1, with 10 bases matching TRBD1. The source of this sequence is a man aged 55-75 years with acute or convalescent COVID-19. The nucleotide sequence reads TGTGCCAGCACCACCGACAGGGGGCGCACACCTTTCTTT. This codes for CASTTDRGRTPFF.